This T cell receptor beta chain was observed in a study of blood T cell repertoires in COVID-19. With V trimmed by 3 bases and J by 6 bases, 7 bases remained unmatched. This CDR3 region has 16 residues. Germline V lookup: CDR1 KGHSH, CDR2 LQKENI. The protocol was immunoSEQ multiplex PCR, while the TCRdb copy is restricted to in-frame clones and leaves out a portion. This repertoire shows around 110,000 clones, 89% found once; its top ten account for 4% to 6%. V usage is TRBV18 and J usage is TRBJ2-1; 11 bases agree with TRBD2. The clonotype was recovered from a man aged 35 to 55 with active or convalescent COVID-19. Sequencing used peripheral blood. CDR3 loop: CASSPPGLAESNEQFF. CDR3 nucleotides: TGTGCCAGCTCACCTCCGGGACTAGCGGAGAGCAATGAGCAGTTCTTC. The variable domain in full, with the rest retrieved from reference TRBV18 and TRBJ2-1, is NAGVMQNPRHLVRRRGQEARLRCSPMKGHSHVYWYRQLPEEGLKFMVYLQKENIIDESGMPKERFSAEFPKEGPSILRIQQVVRGDSAAYFCASSPPGLAESNEQFFGPGTRLTVL.